These T cell receptor beta chains were read from a single sample in a study of blood T cell repertoires in COVID-19. Sequencing was performed with immunoSEQ multiplex PCR; in TCRdb, only in-frame clones are kept and a portion is missing. This sample yields 200,000 or so clones, of which over 65% are seen a single time; about 18% belongs to the top ten. Sequencing input: peripheral blood. These receptors were collected from a person aged 70 to 85 with COVID-19, enrolled during active disease. Each CDR3 is given with its conserved first and last residue. The D gene is left open where the match is weak. The listing skips clone size in some rows; elsewhere it reads once, few, many or a size class.

cdr3_nt	cdr3_aa	v_call	j_call	clone_size	d_call	cdr3_length
TGCAGCGTTGAATTAGGGACAGGGTCTAGCACAGATACGCAGTATTTT	CSVELGTGSSTDTQYF	TRBV29-1	TRBJ2-3	NA	TRBD1	16
TGTGCCAGCAGCCAAACCGCGGGACTGCGTAGCAATCAGCCCCAGCATTTT	CASSQTAGLRSNQPQHF	TRBV3-1/TRBV3-2	TRBJ1-5	NA	NA	17
TGTGCCAGTAGTATCTTCTCCCTCGGGGTCAAAAACATTCAGTACTTC	CASSIFSLGVKNIQYF	TRBV19	TRBJ2-4	NA	NA	16
TGTGCCAGCAGTTTAAGGCAGGGGGCTCGCAATCAGCCCCAGCATTTT	CASSLRQGARNQPQHF	TRBV28	TRBJ1-5	NA	TRBD1	16
TGTGCCTGGGACAGCGGGATGGGAAATGAGCAGTTCTTC	CAWDSGMGNEQFF	TRBV30	TRBJ2-1	NA	TRBD2	13
TGTGCCAGCAGTTTAAGGGGGGGCACTGAAGCTTTCTTT	CASSLRGGTEAFF	TRBV27	TRBJ1-1	once	NA	13
TGTGCCAGCAGCGGACAGGGGGTGGGCACAGATACGCAGTATTTT	CASSGQGVGTDTQYF	TRBV7-2	TRBJ2-3	NA	TRBD1	15
TGTGCCAGCAGTGACGGGACAGCCCCTAATGAAAAACTGTTTTTT	CASSDGTAPNEKLFF	TRBV28	TRBJ1-4	medium-sized	TRBD1	15
TGTGCCAGCAGCACCGGCGGGAACAGGCGTTTCTATGGCTACACCTTC	CASSTGGNRRFYGYTF	TRBV7-2	TRBJ1-2	NA	NA	16
TGTGCCAGCAGCCTTTTATTCGGACAGGGGACAGATACGCAGTATTTT	CASSLLFGQGTDTQYF	TRBV5-4	TRBJ2-3	NA	TRBD1	16
TGTGCCACCAGCAGAGAACGGCCCGGGACAGGGGGCAGTAACTATGGCTACACCTTC	CATSRERPGTGGSNYGYTF	TRBV15	TRBJ1-2	few	TRBD1	19
TGTGCCATCAGTGAGTCGAATAACGCGGCGGCCCAGTACTTC	CAISESNNAAAQYF	TRBV10-3	TRBJ2-5	NA	NA	14
TGTGCCAGCAGCCAAGAAGGTCGACATAATGAGCAGTTCTTC	CASSQEGRHNEQFF	TRBV14	TRBJ2-1	NA	NA	14
TGTGCCAGCAGCTTGGAAGGCGGGAGGGTGGATGAGCAGTTCTTC	CASSLEGGRVDEQFF	TRBV7-9	TRBJ2-1	NA	TRBD2	15
TGTGCCAGCGGGACTTCGGGACTAGCATTTGGTGAGCAGTTCTTC	CASGTSGLAFGEQFF	TRBV28	TRBJ2-1	NA	TRBD2	15
TGTGCCAGCAGCCCCGGAGAGGAGGTAAATCAGCCCCAGCATTTT	CASSPGEEVNQPQHF	TRBV5-8	TRBJ1-5	NA	NA	15
TGTGCCAGCAGCAAAGGGGCGATAGACAGGCCAACTCGTAAGGGTTGCAATCAGCCCCAGCATTTT	CASSKGAIDRPTRKGCNQPQHF	TRBV21-1	TRBJ1-5	NA	NA	22
TGTGCCAGCAGCCAAGAGAGGACAGGCGTCTATGGCTACACCTTC	CASSQERTGVYGYTF	TRBV14	TRBJ1-2	NA	TRBD1	15
TGTGCCAGCAGTTTCGAAAGACAGGGTATAATAGAGACCCAGTACTTC	CASSFERQGIIETQYF	TRBV28	TRBJ2-5	once	TRBD1	16
TGTGCCAGCAGCAAGGGACTTAACAATCAGCCCCAGCATTTT	CASSKGLNNQPQHF	TRBV5-8	TRBJ1-5	once	NA	14
TGTGCCAGCAGTTCCAGGGGGTCCGGCACAGATACGCAGTATTTT	CASSSRGSGTDTQYF	TRBV28	TRBJ2-3	NA	TRBD1	15
TGTGCCAGTACAAATCGATACAGGGGATCGGACGGCTACACCTTC	CASTNRYRGSDGYTF	TRBV28	TRBJ1-2	NA	TRBD1	15
TGCGCCAGCAGCCCCCAACTAGCGGGGAGCTCCTACAATGAGCAGTTCTTC	CASSPQLAGSSYNEQFF	TRBV5-1	TRBJ2-1	NA	TRBD2	17
TGTGCCAGCAGTTCCAGGGCGGCAGAATCTAGAGGTTCACCCCTCCACTTT	CASSSRAAESRGSPLHF	TRBV7-7	TRBJ1-6	NA	NA	17
TGTGCCAGCAGCTTAGCTAGCGGGGGGGCCGACGGGGAGCTGTTTTTT	CASSLASGGADGELFF	TRBV5-4	TRBJ2-2	NA	TRBD2	16
TGTGCCACCAGCAGAGATCTAGGAGGATCCCACTCACCCCTCCACTTT	CATSRDLGGSHSPLHF	TRBV15	TRBJ1-6	NA	NA	16
TGTGCCAGCAGTCCCGCGGGGAAGGGAAAAGCTTTCTTT	CASSPAGKGKAFF	TRBV28	TRBJ1-1	few	NA	13
TGTGCCAGCACGAGTCCGAGGGGGGGGATGAACACTGAAGCTTTCTTT	CASTSPRGGMNTEAFF	TRBV2	TRBJ1-1	once	NA	16
TGTGCCAGCAGCTTAGGTTGGGGGACTAGCTTCCCCAATGAGCAGTTCTTC	CASSLGWGTSFPNEQFF	TRBV7-6	TRBJ2-1	NA	TRBD2	17
TGTGCCAGCAGCTTAGGAACAGCTGAAGCATTCTACGAGCAGTACTTC	CASSLGTAEAFYEQYF	TRBV7-8	TRBJ2-7	NA	NA	16
TGTGCCAGCAGTTACGGACAGGGGGCAAGTGGCTACACCTTC	CASSYGQGASGYTF	TRBV5-4	TRBJ1-2	NA	TRBD1	14
TGTGCCAGCAGCGCGTTACACAACAATGAGCAGTTCTTC	CASSALHNNEQFF	TRBV9	TRBJ2-1	NA	NA	13
TGTGCCAGCAGCTTACGACAGGGGGCCAACGTCCTGACTTTC	CASSLRQGANVLTF	TRBV7-2	TRBJ2-6	once	NA	14
TGTGCCAGCAGCGTCGGCCCATCGGACAGGGGGCTTGGCTACACCTTC	CASSVGPSDRGLGYTF	TRBV9	TRBJ1-2	NA	TRBD1	16